This T cell receptor (beta chain) was sequenced during a study of blood T cells in healthy people across ages. For the second PCR, which ran for 7 to 11 cycles, a sample-barcoded 5' primer and a J-beta primer mix were used. TCRdb called the 5' RACE reads again in MiXCR, with one record for every CDR3 protein. The sample gives some 920,000 distinct CDR3 sequences, 45% to 60% of which show up once; over 20% is in the top ten. V shed 1 base and J shed 8 bases, with 12 bases lying between them. The CDR3 length is 14 residues. CDR1 LGHNA and CDR2 YNFKEQ come from the germline V gene. This clonotype appeared a few times. Its antigen is undetermined. Whole-study results and caveats: A roughly linear age-dependent decrease characterized TCR beta diversity per million T cells.

The sequencing sample was made of blood. The chain joins TRBV4-2 to TRBJ2-1; D unclear. This sequence was found in a woman aged 60-75 years in good health. Here the CDR3 reads CASSQGQALHEQFF. The CDR3 coding sequence is TGTGCCAGCAGCCAAGGGCAAGCGTTGCATGAGCAGTTCTTC.